Listed below are T cell receptor beta chains from one sample, sequenced in a study of tumor-infiltrating lymphocytes in primary liver carcinoma. MiXCR was run by TCRdb on the multiplex PCR reads, yielding one entry per CDR3 protein. The sample records a few hundred thousand distinct CDR3 sequences, about three fifths being singletons. Sequencing input: peripheral blood. The receptors derive from a woman aged 25 to 39 with primary liver carcinoma and hepatitis B virus infection. Both conserved end residues are part of each CDR3. Each record gives: CDR3 length, D gene, V gene, J gene, clone size, CDR3 DNA, CDR3 protein. The D gene is left open where the match is weak. Rows may omit the clone size; those that give it use once, few, many or a size class.

length: 11; D: NA; V: TRBV11-2; J: TRBJ2-3; size: many; DNA: TGTGCCAGCAGCTTAAAATATACGCAGTATTTT; CDR3: CASSLKYTQYF
length: 15; D: NA; V: TRBV12-3/TRBV12-4; J: TRBJ1-1; size: NA; DNA: TGTGCCAGTAGTTACAGGGCTGACATGAACACTGAAGCTTTCTTT; CDR3: CASSYRADMNTEAFF
length: 14; D: NA; V: TRBV5-1; J: TRBJ2-5; size: few; DNA: TGCGCCAGCAGCTTTAACAACCTTCAAGAGACCCAGTACTTC; CDR3: CASSFNNLQETQYF
length: 12; D: TRBD2; V: TRBV6-2/TRBV6-3; J: TRBJ2-1; size: many; DNA: TGTGCCAGCAGCCGGGGGGTTAATGAGCAGTTCTTC; CDR3: CASSRGVNEQFF
length: 17; D: NA; V: TRBV28; J: TRBJ2-3; size: many; DNA: TGTGCCAGCAGTACTACAAGGTGGGGGACCAACACAGATACGCAGTATTTT; CDR3: CASSTTRWGTNTDTQYF
length: 13; D: TRBD2; V: TRBV6-7; J: TRBJ2-1; size: few; DNA: TGTGCCAGCAGGTGCCTAGCGGGAGGGGAGCAGTTCTTC; CDR3: CASRCLAGGEQFF
length: 18; D: NA; V: TRBV6-2/TRBV6-3; J: TRBJ1-5; size: NA; DNA: TGTGCCAGCAGTTACAGGGCCATGGGGTATTATAGCAATCAGCCCCAGCATTTT; CDR3: CASSYRAMGYYSNQPQHF
length: 21; D: TRBD2; V: TRBV14; J: TRBJ2-3; size: NA; DNA: TGTGCCAGCAGCCAAGACCCTACAACAGATCGAGGACTAGCGCTCACAGATACGCAGTATTTT; CDR3: CASSQDPTTDRGLALTDTQYF
length: 13; D: NA; V: TRBV6-1; J: TRBJ2-1; size: few; DNA: TGTGCCAGCAGTGAACCCCTAGGCGGTGAGCAGTTCTTC; CDR3: CASSEPLGGEQFF
length: 15; D: NA; V: TRBV9; J: TRBJ2-7; size: NA; DNA: TGTGCCAGCAGCTTACACACGGGACCCAGCTACGAGCAGTACTTC; CDR3: CASSLHTGPSYEQYF
length: 13; D: NA; V: TRBV11-2; J: TRBJ2-7; size: once; DNA: TGTGCTAGCAGCTTGGCAGAGGGGTACGAGCAGTGCTTC; CDR3: CASSLAEGYEQCF
length: 15; D: NA; V: TRBV29-1; J: TRBJ2-3; size: NA; DNA: TGCAGCGTTAATATGCTGGGGGCAGCCACAGATACGCAGTATTTT; CDR3: CSVNMLGAATDTQYF
length: 16; D: TRBD2; V: TRBV6-2/TRBV6-3; J: TRBJ2-1; size: few; DNA: TGTGCCAGCAGTTCCCCTCTAGCGGGAGGGCCAGATGAGCAGTTCTTC; CDR3: CASSSPLAGGPDEQFF
length: 14; D: NA; V: TRBV11-2; J: TRBJ2-7; size: NA; DNA: TGTGGCAGTAGCCCCACGTTTGGGGCCTACGAGCAGTACTTC; CDR3: CGSSPTFGAYEQYF
length: 18; D: TRBD2; V: TRBV5-1; J: TRBJ2-5; size: NA; DNA: TGCGCCAGCAGCCCGGGACTAGCGGGAGGAAAATCCGGAGAGACCCAGTACTTC; CDR3: CASSPGLAGGKSGETQYF
length: 14; D: NA; V: TRBV6-2/TRBV6-3; J: TRBJ2-1; size: NA; DNA: TGTGCCAGCAGTTACTTTAGTGCGGCCAATGAGCAGTTCTTC; CDR3: CASSYFSAANEQFF
length: 13; D: TRBD1; V: TRBV30; J: TRBJ2-1; size: few; DNA: TGTGCCTGGAGTGTTTGGGACAGGGGCGAGCAGTTCTTC; CDR3: CAWSVWDRGEQFF
length: 17; D: TRBD2; V: TRBV5-4; J: TRBJ2-1; size: few; DNA: TGTGCCAGCAGCTTGGGTGGGGCGGGAGCATCCTACAATGAGCAGTTCTTC; CDR3: CASSLGGAGASYNEQFF
length: 14; D: TRBD1; V: TRBV6-6; J: TRBJ1-4; size: NA; DNA: TGTGCCAGCAGCTTCGGACAGGGGGGGGAAAAACTGTTTTTT; CDR3: CASSFGQGGEKLFF
length: 13; D: NA; V: TRBV5-6; J: TRBJ2-5; size: NA; DNA: TGTGCCAGGGCGGGGACGGACCAAGAGACCCAGTACTTC; CDR3: CARAGTDQETQYF
length: 15; D: TRBD2; V: TRBV29-1; J: TRBJ2-7; size: NA; DNA: TGCAGCGTTGAGTTTGCGGGGGGCGGATTGTGCGAGCAGTACTTC; CDR3: CSVEFAGGGLCEQYF
length: 15; D: NA; V: TRBV6-5; J: TRBJ1-4; size: many; DNA: TGTGCCAGCAGTTACACCCGGGACTCTAATGAAAAACTGTTTTTT; CDR3: CASSYTRDSNEKLFF
length: 13; D: TRBD1; V: TRBV6-6; J: TRBJ1-6; size: NA; DNA: TGTGCCAGCGGGACAGGGGGTAATTCACCCCTCCACTTT; CDR3: CASGTGGNSPLHF
length: 16; D: TRBD2; V: TRBV6-2/TRBV6-3; J: TRBJ2-3; size: few; DNA: TGTGCCAGCAGACCCCGGAGTAGCGGGAGGACAGATACGCAGTATTTT; CDR3: CASRPRSSGRTDTQYF
length: 17; D: NA; V: TRBV12-3/TRBV12-4; J: TRBJ2-4; size: NA; DNA: TGTGCCAGCAGTTCAGCCCCAGGTTCCATGCCCAAAAACATTCAGTACTTC; CDR3: CASSSAPGSMPKNIQYF
length: 12; D: NA; V: TRBV30; J: TRBJ2-1; size: once; DNA: TGTGCCTGGAGTGTCCACCGGGCGGTGCAGTTCTTC; CDR3: CAWSVHRAVQFF
length: 15; D: NA; V: TRBV12-3/TRBV12-4; J: TRBJ2-1; size: NA; DNA: TGTGCCAGCAGTTTTCCTAACGGGTATAACAATGAGCAGTTCTTC; CDR3: CASSFPNGYNNEQFF
length: 11; D: NA; V: TRBV30; J: TRBJ2-7; size: NA; DNA: TGTGCCTGGAGTGCCGACTACGAGCAGTACTTC; CDR3: CAWSADYEQYF
length: 15; D: TRBD2; V: TRBV13; J: TRBJ2-3; size: few; DNA: TGTGCCAGCAGCTTCGGACGGGAGGCCACAGATACGCTGTATTTC; CDR3: CASSFGREATDTLYF
length: 12; D: NA; V: TRBV12-3/TRBV12-4; J: TRBJ1-5; size: few; DNA: TGTGCCAGCAGTTCGGTGAGTCAGCCCCAGCATTTT; CDR3: CASSSVSQPQHF
length: 15; D: TRBD1; V: TRBV6-5; J: TRBJ1-5; size: NA; DNA: TGTACCAGCAGTTATGACGGGACAGTAAATCAGCCCCAGCATTTT; CDR3: CTSSYDGTVNQPQHF
length: 16; D: TRBD2; V: TRBV10-1; J: TRBJ2-1; size: NA; DNA: TGCGCCAGCAGTTACGGAAGACTAGCGACCTACAATGAGCAGTTCTTC; CDR3: CASSYGRLATYNEQFF
length: 15; D: NA; V: TRBV4-2; J: TRBJ1-2; size: NA; DNA: TGTGCCAGCAGCCAAGAAGAAGGGGGGGGGTATGGCTACACCTTC; CDR3: CASSQEEGGGYGYTF